This TCR beta chain was recorded in a study of blood T cell repertoires in COVID-19. Overall study: COVID-19 samples, acute and convalescent, were from the United States, Italy and Spain. Nucleic acid was either cDNA or gDNA, and it came from T cells, B-cell-depleted T cells, or PBMCs.

Germline V gene lookup returns CDR1 SQVTM and CDR2 ANQGSEA. The CDR3 consists of 10 residues. V was cut by 5 bases and J by 8 bases, with 9 bases left in between. This clone was seen only a few times. Original processing methods: Nucleated cell counts were estimated from reference gene primer amplification. Profiling relied on immunoSEQ multiplex PCR, and the TCRdb table lists in-frame clones only, not all of them. V, J and clone size are taken as reported in that table, and D and trimming were inferred from the DNA itself. The data show some 170,000 clones, with 82% seen just once and over 7.5% held by the top ten.

The chain is built from TRBV29-1 and TRBJ1-2; no reliable D call. The TCR comes from a woman in her 70s with acute or convalescent COVID-19. Sequenced sample: peripheral blood. CDR3 sequence reads: CSVISMGYTF. CDR3 DNA sequence: TGCAGCGTTATATCTATGGGCTACACCTTC. The complete variable domain, with remaining parts taken from reference TRBV29-1 and TRBJ1-2, reads SAVISQKPSRDICQRGTSLTIQCQVDSQVTMMFWYRQQPGQSLTLIATANQGSEATYESGFVIDKFPISRPNLTFSTLTVSNMSPEDSSIYLCSVISMGYTFGSGTRLTVV.